Listed below are T cell receptor beta chains from one sample, sequenced in a study of T cell responses to AZD1222 COVID-19 vaccine. Repertoires were generated with immunoSEQ multiplex PCR, while TCRdb's copy carries only in-frame clones and drops some. Of about 60,000 clones in the sample, just over 90% were seen once. The specimen was peripheral blood, collected 28 days after the second dose of the MenACWY control vaccine. The receptors here all came from an adult who received the MenACWY meningococcal vaccine as a control. CDR3s include the opening cysteine and the closing phenylalanine or tryptophan. D genes are given only for firm matches. The listing skips clone size in some rows; elsewhere it reads once, few, many or a size class.

TRBV12-5,.,TRBJ2-3,.,13,CASGRIVGDTQYF,TGTGCTAGTGGCCGCATCGTGGGGGATACGCAGTATTTT
TRBV2,once,TRBJ2-7,TRBD2,16,CASGTSGTFSSYEQYF,TGTGCCAGCGGGACTAGCGGGACATTTAGCTCCTACGAGCAGTACTTC
TRBV30,once,TRBJ1-1,.,14,CAWTGPLRDTEAFF,TGTGCCTGGACGGGGCCCCTTAGGGACACTGAAGCTTTCTTT
TRBV30,once,TRBJ2-2,.,12,CAWSVGPGELFF,TGTGCCTGGAGTGTAGGTCCCGGGGAGCTGTTTTTT
TRBV7-7,once,TRBJ1-1,.,13,CASSLYLNTEAFF,TGTGCTAGCAGCTTATATCTGAACACTGAAGCTTTCTTT
TRBV19,.,TRBJ2-7,.,11,CASRQGGEQYF,TGTGCCAGCAGACAGGGAGGCGAGCAGTACTTC
TRBV7-2,.,TRBJ2-5,.,13,CASSKEAQETQYF,TGTGCCAGCTCTAAAGAGGCCCAAGAGACCCAGTACTTC
TRBV2,.,TRBJ2-1,.,15,CARSHTSTVYNEQFF,TGTGCCAGATCACACACTAGTACAGTCTACAATGAGCAGTTCTTC
TRBV10-2,.,TRBJ2-1,.,14,CASSGRERWEEQFF,TGCGCCAGCAGTGGTCGGGAACGGTGGGAGGAGCAGTTCTTC
TRBV29-1,once,TRBJ2-3,TRBD2,15,CSVGGTSGLGDTQYF,TGCAGCGTTGGGGGGACTAGCGGGCTGGGAGATACGCAGTATTTT
TRBV12-5,.,TRBJ2-1,.,14,CASRRREQYNEQFF,TGTGCTAGTCGGCGGAGGGAACAGTACAATGAGCAGTTCTTC
TRBV9,.,TRBJ2-5,TRBD1,14,CASSSQGAPETQYF,TGTGCCAGCAGCTCACAGGGGGCCCCAGAGACCCAGTACTTC
TRBV5-6,.,TRBJ1-1,.,16,CASSLGFLGWNTEAFF,TGTGCCAGCAGCTTGGGTTTCTTGGGATGGAACACTGAAGCTTTCTTT
TRBV27,.,TRBJ2-5,.,14,CASSGFGGKETQYF,TGTGCCAGCAGTGGGTTTGGGGGGAAGGAGACCCAGTACTTC
TRBV7-8,.,TRBJ2-7,TRBD2,15,CASSPLADPSYEQYF,TGTGCCAGCAGCCCACTAGCGGATCCGTCCTACGAGCAGTACTTC
TRBV5-1,.,TRBJ2-1,.,14,CASSLESSYNEQFF,TGCGCCAGCAGCTTGGAGAGCTCCTACAATGAGCAGTTCTTC
TRBV7-6,.,TRBJ2-3,TRBD2,17,CASSPGGTSGTTDTQYF,TGTGCCAGCAGCCCCGGCGGGACTAGCGGAACCACAGATACGCAGTATTTT
TRBV13,few,TRBJ2-1,.,14,CASSLRGTYNEQFF,TGTGCCAGCAGCTTAAGGGGGACCTACAATGAGCAGTTCTTC
TRBV7-8,.,TRBJ2-1,TRBD2,18,CASIQMGLAVSSYNEQFF,TGTGCCAGCATACAGATGGGGCTAGCGGTAAGCTCCTACAATGAGCAGTTCTTC
TRBV3-1/TRBV3-2,.,TRBJ2-2,TRBD2,18,CASSAGLAGDSYTGELFF,TGTGCCAGCAGCGCCGGACTAGCGGGAGATTCCTACACCGGGGAGCTGTTTTTT
TRBV5-1,.,TRBJ1-1,.,16,CASSPKPGPTVTEAFF,TGCGCCAGCAGCCCCAAACCGGGACCAACGGTAACTGAAGCTTTCTTT
TRBV6-2/TRBV6-3,.,TRBJ2-3,TRBD2,12,CASSTSGDTQYF,TGTGCCAGCAGTACTAGCGGCGATACGCAGTATTTT
TRBV6-5,once,TRBJ2-1,.,15,CASTPSADSYNEQFF,TGTGCCAGCACTCCCTCGGCGGACTCTTACAATGAGCAGTTCTTC
TRBV11-3,.,TRBJ2-2,.,15,CASSSVVAATGELFF,TGTGCCAGCAGCTCGGTAGTAGCGGCCACCGGGGAGCTGTTTTTT
TRBV7-9,once,TRBJ1-2,.,14,CASSLVPENYGYTF,TGTGCCAGCAGCTTGGTCCCAGAAAACTATGGCTACACCTTC
TRBV5-4,.,TRBJ2-5,.,13,CASSLFGGETQYF,TGTGCCAGCAGCTTGTTTGGGGGAGAGACCCAGTACTTC
TRBV6-5,.,TRBJ2-7,.,13,CASRSDYSYEQYF,TGTGCCAGCAGGTCGGACTACTCATACGAGCAGTACTTC
TRBV2,.,TRBJ2-2,.,15,CAANLGPTRTGELFF,TGTGCCGCCAACCTGGGTCCGACTCGCACCGGGGAGCTGTTTTTT
TRBV19,.,TRBJ1-2,.,14,CASSLQALNYGYTF,TGTGCCAGTAGTCTCCAGGCCCTTAACTATGGCTACACCTTC
TRBV7-9,once,TRBJ1-2,.,12,CASSFTGGGYTF,TGTGCCAGCAGCTTTACCGGGGGGGGCTACACCTTC
TRBV7-2,.,TRBJ2-2,.,15,CASSLVEGGAGELFF,TGTGCCAGCAGCTTAGTAGAGGGAGGCGCCGGGGAGCTGTTTTTT
TRBV19,.,TRBJ2-1,.,14,CASSSRRVHNEQFF,TGTGCCAGTAGTTCCCGCAGGGTCCACAATGAGCAGTTCTTC
TRBV30,.,TRBJ1-1,TRBD1,13,CAWSDTTGPEAFF,TGTGCCTGGAGTGATACGACAGGGCCTGAAGCTTTCTTT
TRBV29-1,once,TRBJ2-7,TRBD2,13,CSVGAGGAYEQYF,TGCAGCGTCGGGGCCGGGGGGGCCTACGAGCAGTACTTC
TRBV7-9,few,TRBJ1-2,TRBD1,15,CASSSLTGGFYGYTF,TGTGCCAGCAGCTCGCTTACAGGGGGTTTTTATGGCTACACCTTC
TRBV19,.,TRBJ2-1,.,14,CASSRELALNEQFF,TGTGCCAGTAGTCGTGAACTAGCTCTCAATGAGCAGTTCTTC
TRBV5-4,.,TRBJ1-4,.,14,CASSSWGSLEKLFF,TGTGCCAGCAGTTCTTGGGGGAGTCTGGAAAAACTGTTTTTT
TRBV6-2/TRBV6-3,few,TRBJ2-2,TRBD1,14,CASSYSGGPGELFF,TGTGCCAGCAGTTACTCAGGGGGCCCCGGGGAGCTGTTTTTT
TRBV6-5,.,TRBJ1-5,.,12,CASHGVWEPQHF,TGTGCCAGCCACGGGGTTTGGGAGCCCCAGCATTTT
TRBV5-6,.,TRBJ1-1,.,13,CASSFAGNTEAFF,TGTGCCAGCAGCTTTGCAGGGAACACTGAAGCTTTCTTT
TRBV2,.,TRBJ1-2,TRBD1,14,CASSGDRGSYGYTF,TGTGCCAGCAGTGGGGACAGGGGTTCCTATGGCTACACCTTC
TRBV30,.,TRBJ2-7,.,12,CAWSIQGYEQYF,TGTGCCTGGAGTATCCAGGGGTACGAGCAGTACTTC
TRBV7-3,.,TRBJ2-2,.,12,CASSLTPGELFF,TGTGCCAGCAGCTTAACCCCCGGGGAGCTGTTTTTT
TRBV20-1,.,TRBJ1-1,.,12,CSASPGDTEAFF,TGCAGTGCTAGTCCTGGAGACACTGAAGCTTTCTTT
TRBV5-4,.,TRBJ2-3,TRBD2,16,CASSLPGGKSTDTQYF,TGTGCCAGCAGCTTGCCGGGAGGGAAAAGCACAGATACGCAGTATTTT
TRBV4-3,.,TRBJ2-1,TRBD2,14,CASSQEGNGRGLFF,TGCGCCAGCAGCCAAGAGGGTAACGGGAGGGGTCTGTTCTTC
TRBV24-1,.,TRBJ1-2,TRBD1,13,CATSDRDSDGYTF,TGTGCCACCAGTGATCGGGACAGCGACGGCTACACCTTC
TRBV9,.,TRBJ1-3,.,12,CASSVVFYDRLF,TGTGCCAGCAGCGTAGTTTTTTACGACAGGCTCTTT
TRBV19,.,TRBJ2-7,TRBD2,14,CASSISGSSYEQYF,TGTGCCAGTAGTATTAGCGGGAGCTCCTACGAGCAGTACTTC
TRBV7-2,.,TRBJ1-1,.,14,CASSQQELSTEAFF,TGTGCCAGCAGCCAACAGGAGTTGAGCACTGAAGCTTTCTTT
TRBV7-9,.,TRBJ1-2,.,12,CASTRIPGPGTF,TGTGCCAGCACTCGGATCCCGGGTCCGGGCACCTTC